Shown below are 17 T cell receptor beta chains from a single sample sequenced in a study of early T cells in non-severe SARS-CoV-2 infection. A single record per CDR3 protein comes from TCRdb applying MiXCR to the 5' RACE reads. The table lists under 100,000 distinct CDR3 sequences, about 10% of them singletons. The sequenced material came from whole blood. The receptor set was obtained from an adult who was a healthcare worker with PCR-confirmed SARS-CoV-2 infection or an uninfected control (not recorded which).

This sequence joins TRBV7-2 and TRBJ2-1, with 7 bases lining up with TRBD1. The CDR3 covers 15 residues. Looked up from germline, CDR1 is SGHTA and CDR2 is FQGNSA. V lost 5 bases to trimming and J lost 4 bases; unmatched junction nucleotides: 8. CDR3 loop: CASSPAGGIYNEQFF. CDR3 sequence (DNA): TGTGCCAGCAGCCCCGCAGGGGGTATTTACAATGAGCAGTTCTTC.

This clonotype was detected many times. This chain uses TRBV2 with TRBJ2-4; D not resolved. V lost 8 bases and J 0 bases, leaving 8 bases between the germline ends. Germline values: CDR1 SNHLY, CDR2 FYNNEI. CDR3 length equals 13 residues. CDR3 sequence: CASVVEAKNIQYF. In nucleotides, the CDR3 is TGTGCCAGCGTAGTTGAAGCCAAAAACATTCAGTACTTC.

The V and J genes are TRBV10-3 and TRBJ2-3, with no clear D. This CDR3 is 15 amino acids long. Trimming shortened V by 0 bases and J by 6 bases, and 13 bases separated the two germline ends. Germline values: CDR1 ENHRY, CDR2 SYGVKD. This chain's CDR3 is CAISESDPRRDTQYF. CDR3 DNA sequence: TGTGCCATCAGTGAGTCGGACCCTCGTAGGGATACGCAGTATTTT.

This chain connects TRBV27 to TRBJ2-3; D remains unclear. Germline-derived CDR1 and CDR2 are MNHEY and SMNVEV (reference sequence). The V gene lost 5 bases and the J gene lost 0 bases, with 9 bases spanning the gap. This CDR3 region has 14 residues. Written as DNA, the CDR3 is TGTGCCAGCAGTCGACGGTCTAGCACAGATACGCAGTATTTT. Translated: CASSRRSSTDTQYF.

The chain carries TRBV10-3 and TRBJ1-1; no definite D call. The V gene lost 0 bases and the J gene lost 11 bases, with 10 bases spanning the gap. CDR1 is ENHRY, CDR2 SYGVKD, per germline. The CDR3 loop spans 12 amino acids. CDR3 sequence reads: CAISESRVRAFF. The DNA of the CDR3 is TGTGCCATCAGTGAGTCAAGGGTTAGGGCTTTCTTT.

The table lists this clonotype with many counts. This chain links TRBV10-3 with TRBJ2-7; a weak D match, TRBD1 (8 bases). Germline CDR1 reads ENHRY; CDR2 reads SYGVKD. Trimming removed 5 bases from V and 7 bases from J, with 21 bases in between. There are 15 residues in the CDR3. CDR3 in DNA: TGTGCCATCAGTACCCCGGACAGGGAGGGAGGGGAGCAGTACTTC. Its protein product is CAISTPDREGGEQYF.

This clonotype has only a few counts. The chain joins TRBV5-1 to TRBJ2-7, with a possible D match to TRBD1 (5 bases). The CDR3 has 18 amino acids. V lost 2 bases and J lost 4, with 25 bases in between. Germline V gives CDR1 SGHRS, CDR2 YFSETQ. CDR3 sequence: CASSLPSTGRRRIYEQYF. CDR3 coding DNA: TGCGCCAGCAGCTTACCCTCCACAGGCAGGAGAAGAATATACGAGCAGTACTTC.

The chain links TRBV19 to TRBJ1-4, with a tentative D call TRBD1 (5 bases). V lost 5 bases, J lost 3 bases, and 16 bases lay in between. The CDR3 spans 16 residues. Germline CDR1 is LNHDA and CDR2 is SQIVND (reference sequence). CDR3 sequence: CASSPRMGVANEKLFF. The CDR3 nucleotides read TGTGCCAGTAGTCCCCGGATGGGGGTCGCTAATGAAAAACTGTTTTTT.

This clonotype was recorded at least ten times. The chain is built from TRBV28 and TRBJ2-2, with 10 bases identical to TRBD1. The CDR3 runs to 15 residues. The V segment lost 6 bases and the J segment 5 bases; nucleotides outside the gene matches: 6. In germline, CDR1 is MDHEN, CDR2 SYDVKM. The CDR3 region is CASRPDRGLTGELFF. CDR3 nucleotides: TGTGCCAGCAGACCAGACAGGGGGCTAACCGGGGAGCTGTTTTTT. Combining the CDR3 with reference TRBV28 and TRBJ2-2 gives the whole variable domain DVKVTQSSRYLVKRTGEKVFLECVQDMDHENMFWYRQDPGLGLRLIYFSYDVKMKEKGDIPEGYSVSREKKERFSLILESASTNQTSMYLCASRPDRGLTGELFFGEGSRLTVL.

This clonotype was counted many times. The chain employs TRBV5-5 and TRBJ2-1; 11 bases fit TRBD2. J was trimmed by 1 base and V by 0 bases; bases with no gene match: 0. In germline, CDR1 is SGHKS, CDR2 YYEKEE (reference sequence). The CDR3 is 16 amino acids. CDR3 nucleotide sequence: TGTGCCAGCAGCTTGGCTAGCGGGAGGTCCTACAATGAGCAGTTCTTC. Translating gives CASSLASGRSYNEQFF. The full variable domain, its missing parts supplied by reference TRBV5-5 and TRBJ2-1, is DAGVTQSPTHLIKTRGQQVTLRCSPISGHKSVSWYQQVLGQGPQFIFQYYEKEERGRGNFPDRFSARQFPNYSSELNVNALLLGDSALYLCASSLASGRSYNEQFFGPGTRLTVL.

This clonotype was observed many times. The rearrangement joins TRBV27 to TRBJ1-1; no reliable D call. The CDR3 extends over 11 amino acids. Germline V gives CDR1 MNHEY, CDR2 SMNVEV (reference sequence). Deletions cut 8 bases from V and 6 bases from J, with 10 bases between. The DNA of the CDR3 is TGTGCCAGCGTTGGGTGGGCTGAAGCTTTCTTT. Its protein product is CASVGWAEAFF.

The chain has TRBV5-1 and TRBJ1-2; a weak D match, TRBD1 (6 bases). CDR1 and CDR2 (germline): SGHRS, YFSETQ. The CDR3 has 13 residues. The V gene lost 4 bases and the J gene lost 2 bases, with 9 bases spanning the gap. The DNA of the CDR3 is TGCGCCAGCAGCACCGGACAGAACTATGGCTACACCTTC. It codes for CASSTGQNYGYTF.

V and J are TRBV11-2 and TRBJ2-5, with 10 positions matching TRBD2. The V gene's germline CDR1 is SGHAT and CDR2 FQNNGV. CDR3 length equals 12 residues. The junction had 3 bases not matched to a gene; V was cut back by 9 bases and J by 5 bases. CDR3: CASSGGTETQYF. The CDR3 nucleotides read TGTGCCAGTAGCGGGGGGACCGAGACCCAGTACTTC.

This clonotype has only a few counts. The V call is TRBV7-9, the J call TRBJ1-4; 8 nucleotides align to TRBD1. Germline CDR1 and CDR2: SEHNR and FQNEAQ (reference sequence). This CDR3 is built from 14 residues. J was trimmed by 5 bases and V by 5 bases; bases with no gene match: 4. CDR3 amino acids: CASSTWTGNEKLFF. DNA for the CDR3: TGTGCCAGCAGCACCTGGACAGGGAATGAAAAACTGTTTTTT.

This clonotype has more than one count but fewer than ten. This sequence joins TRBV20-1 and TRBJ2-7; 10 bases line up with TRBD2. CDR1 and CDR2 from the germline V gene are DFQATT and SNEGSKA (reference sequence). The trim removed 3 bases at V and 5 bases at J, leaving 10 bases unmatched. The CDR3 loop spans 15 amino acids. The CDR3 region is CSASSPAGGSNEQYF. The CDR3 nucleotides are TGCAGTGCTAGTTCGCCAGCGGGAGGGAGCAACGAGCAGTACTTC.

This clonotype was observed a few times. CDR3 amino acids: CASSLIGVTTDTQYF. The CDR3, as DNA: TGCGCCAGCAGCTTGATTGGAGTTACCACAGATACGCAGTATTTT. The V gene is TRBV5-1, the J gene TRBJ2-3, with D unclear. Germline V gives CDR1 SGHRS, CDR2 YFSETQ. The V end was cut by 1 base, the J end by 2 bases, with 11 bases between. This CDR3 contains 15 residues.

The chain combines TRBV28 with TRBJ2-7, with D maybe TRBD2 (7 bases). Trimming pared 5 bases from V and 4 bases from J, leaving 15 bases between. Germline values: CDR1 MDHEN, CDR2 SYDVKM. This CDR3 is built from 14 residues. CDR3 sequence: CASSLEGGRYEQYF. CDR3 nucleotide sequence: TGTGCCAGCAGTCTAGAGGGGGGGCGGTACGAGCAGTACTTC.